These 32 T cell receptor beta chains were sequenced from one sample in a study of blood T cell repertoires in COVID-19. This table comes from immunoSEQ multiplex PCR, and its TCRdb copy is limited to in-frame clones, with some not included. The sample holds more than 250,000 clones, approximately 87% seen once. Sequenced material: peripheral blood. All receptors derive from a human donor in a cohort sampled during active COVID-19.

The CDR3 DNA is TGTGCCAGCTCACCAATAGGGACAGCTAGCACAGATACGCAGTATTTT. Translating it yields CASSPIGTASTDTQYF. V usage is TRBV18 and J usage is TRBJ2-3; 7 bases fit TRBD1. The CDR3 consists of 16 residues. Germline CDR1 is KGHSH and CDR2 is LQKENI. Germline trimming cut 2 bases from V and 0 bases from J; bases unmatched to any gene: 5.

The chain couples TRBV5-4 to TRBJ1-4; the D gene is possibly TRBD1 (5 bases). Per the germline V gene, CDR1 is SGHNT and CDR2 is YYREEE (reference sequence). The CDR3 has 16 residues. V lost 0 bases and J 7 bases, leaving 16 bases between the germline ends. The CDR3 sequence: CASSLDVGQSGEKLFF. The CDR3, as DNA: TGTGCCAGCAGCTTGGATGTGGGGCAGTCTGGTGAAAAACTGTTTTTT.

A word on this clone: Other DNA sequences from this sample encode an identical CDR3 as well. The rearrangement joins TRBV18 to TRBJ1-4, with a possible D match to TRBD1 (5 bases). The length of the CDR3 is 14 residues. Germline V lookup: CDR1 KGHSH, CDR2 LQKENI. Trimming pared 6 bases from V and 3 bases from J, leaving 11 bases between. The CDR3 coding sequence is TGTGCCAGCTCTCCGACGGGGGCTAATGAAAAACTGTTTTTT. Its protein is CASSPTGANEKLFF.

This clone was picked up a small number of times. V gene TRBV10-3 combines with J gene TRBJ2-2; TRBD1 matches 7 bases. Looked up from germline, CDR1 is ENHRY and CDR2 is SYGVKD. The length of the CDR3 is 14 residues. The J segment lost 6 bases and the V segment lost 5 bases, leaving 6 bases of the junction unmatched. Here the CDR3 reads CAISLQGPPGELFF. The CDR3 DNA follows: TGTGCCATCAGTCTACAGGGGCCCCCCGGGGAGCTGTTTTTT.

This sequence joins TRBV3-1 (or the pseudogene TRBV3-2) and TRBJ2-1, with TRBD2 matching over 12 bases. The CDR3 has 15 residues. Germline assignment: CDR1 LGHDT and CDR2 YNNKEL (reference sequence). V trimming: 3 bases; J trimming: 10 bases; junction bases outside the gene matches: 7. In DNA, the CDR3 is TGTGCCAGCAGCCACCTAGCGGGGGGGCCGGGGGAGCAGTTCTTC. Translating gives CASSHLAGGPGEQFF.

The CDR3 reads CSAILAGASYEQYF. DNA of the CDR3: TGCAGCGCAATACTAGCGGGAGCTTCCTACGAGCAGTACTTC. This chain joins TRBV29-1 and TRBJ2-7; 11 bases are shared with TRBD2. Looked up from germline, CDR1 is SQVTM and CDR2 is ANQGSEA. Trimming took 7 bases from V and 1 from J; bases not matched to a gene: 6. The CDR3 sequence is 14 residues long.

This chain connects TRBV5-4 to TRBJ2-7; the D gene is possibly TRBD1 (6 bases). V gave up 2 bases and J gave up 3 bases, with 21 bases separating them. The CDR3 totals 17 residues. The germline CDR1 and CDR2 sequences are SGHNT and YYREEE (reference sequence). CDR3 DNA sequence: TGTGCCAGCAGCTTCTTTTATGAGACAGGAGAGGGCTACGAGCAGTACTTC. Protein sequence: CASSFFYETGEGYEQYF.

This clone was found once. The gene calls are TRBV6-1 and TRBJ1-5, with 9 bases lining up with TRBD1. CDR1 and CDR2 from the germline V gene are MNHNS and SASEGT. Unmatched junction bases numbered 7, after V lost 3 bases and J lost 7 bases. The CDR3 extends over 15 amino acids. The CDR3 DNA is TGTGCCAGCAGTGACATCGGGACAGGGCGACAGCCCCAGCATTTT. It codes for CASSDIGTGRQPQHF.

The rearrangement joins TRBV7-2 to TRBJ1-2; 11 positions agree with TRBD1. The CDR3 is 15 amino acids. V was pared by 0 bases and J by 7 bases, with 4 bases of the junction left unmatched. Per the germline V gene, CDR1 is SGHTA and CDR2 is FQGNSA. The CDR3 DNA reads TGTGCCAGCAGCTTAGCACCCGGGACAGGGGGTGGCTACACCTTC. It is translated as CASSLAPGTGGGYTF.

The chain couples TRBV6-1 to TRBJ1-2, with D maybe TRBD1 (6 bases). This CDR3 region has 15 residues. V was pared by 2 bases and J by 4 bases, with 14 bases between. Germline V gene lookup returns CDR1 MNHNS and CDR2 SASEGT. The CDR3 protein is CASSEWQGNPYGYTF. The CDR3 DNA reads as TGTGCCAGCAGTGAATGGCAGGGGAACCCCTATGGCTACACCTTC.

V and J are TRBV27 and TRBJ1-6, with 7 bases that match TRBD1. The length of the CDR3 is 15 residues. With 5 bases clipped from V and 4 bases from J, the junction kept 5 bases outside the gene matches. Germline V gene data show CDR1 as MNHEY and CDR2 as SMNVEV (reference sequence). In DNA form, the CDR3 reads TGTGCCAGCAGTCCGGGACAGTTTTATAATTCACCCCTCCACTTT. Translation: CASSPGQFYNSPLHF.

This rearrangement joins TRBV4-3 to TRBJ2-7; no clear D. Germline-derived CDR1 and CDR2 are LGHNA and YSLEER. The V and J ends lost 2 bases and 5 bases respectively, with 19 bases between them. CDR3 length equals 16 residues. The CDR3 sequence: CASSQSPGSSVDEQYF. DNA of the CDR3: TGCGCCAGCAGCCAATCCCCCGGGTCTTCGGTTGACGAGCAGTACTTC.

The V call is TRBV11-2, the J call TRBJ2-7; 10 positions match TRBD1. There are 17 residues in the CDR3. V was pared by 1 base and J by 4 bases, with 10 bases of the junction left unmatched. The V gene's germline CDR1 is SGHAT and CDR2 FQNNGV. CDR3 amino acids: CASSLGWGQGRRYEQYF. Written as DNA, the CDR3 is TGTGCCAGCAGCTTAGGGTGGGGACAGGGGAGGAGATACGAGCAGTACTTC.

The chain is built from TRBV7-2 and TRBJ2-7; 12 nucleotides agree with TRBD1. CDR3 length: 16 residues. J was trimmed by 4 bases and V by 0 bases; bases with no gene match: 4. The germline V gene encodes CDR1 SGHTA and CDR2 FQGNSA. In DNA form, the CDR3 reads TGTGCCAGCAGCTTAGCGGGACAGGGGGCGTCTTACGAGCAGTACTTC. Protein product: CASSLAGQGASYEQYF.

The chain couples TRBV12-5 to TRBJ2-2; D remains ambiguous. Between the trimmed V and J ends, which lost 2 bases and 1 base, there was a span of 8 bases. The CDR3 length is 15 residues. The germline V gene has CDR1 LGHNT and CDR2 FRNRAP. The CDR3 bases are TGTGCTAGTGGTTTGTCCCTCGGGAACACCGGGGAGCTGTTTTTT. Translation gives CASGLSLGNTGELFF.

The DNA for the CDR3 is TGTGCCAGCAGCGTAGGCTCTCTCGGCAAAAACATTCAGTACTTC. Protein product: CASSVGSLGKNIQYF. The chain carries TRBV9 and TRBJ2-4; no clear D. The germline CDR1 and CDR2 sequences are SGDLS and YYNGEE. The CDR3 runs 15 residues. Trimming took 0 bases from V and 3 from J, leaving 10 bases between them.

CDR3 bases: TGTGCCAGCTCACCTACTACAGGGAGCTATGGCTACACCTTC. As protein: CASSPTTGSYGYTF. V and J are TRBV18 and TRBJ1-2, with D perhaps TRBD1 (6 bases). V lost 3 bases, J lost 4 bases, and 12 bases lay in between. The CDR3 is 14 residues long. Germline V gene sequence: CDR1 KGHSH, CDR2 LQKENI.

The V and J genes are TRBV4-2 and TRBJ2-7; 10 bases are shared with TRBD1. In germline, CDR1 is LGHNA, CDR2 YNFKEQ. V trimming: 6 bases; J trimming: 5 bases; junction bases outside the gene matches: 7. The length of the CDR3 is 14 residues. The CDR3 bases are TGTGCCAGCAGTTCCGGGACAGGGGCCGACGAGCAGTACTTC. Amino acids: CASSSGTGADEQYF.

This chain connects TRBV2 to TRBJ1-2; D is unclear. The germline gives CDR1 SNHLY, CDR2 FYNNEI. The CDR3 length is 13 residues. Deletions cut 2 bases from V and 2 bases from J, with 6 bases between. As DNA, the CDR3 is TGTGCCAGCAGTGAAACAGCAAACTATGGCTACACCTTC. Translated: CASSETANYGYTF.

This clone is termed medium-sized. The J gene is TRBJ2-1, the V gene TRBV6-2 or TRBV6-3; TRBD2 agrees at 9 bases. CDR3 size: 16 residues. The trim removed 0 bases at V and 6 bases at J, leaving 6 bases unmatched. Germline loops: CDR1 MNHEY, CDR2 SVGEGT. The CDR3, as DNA: TGTGCCAGCAGTTACTCGTCACTAGCGGGCTTCAATGAGCAGTTCTTC. Protein: CASSYSSLAGFNEQFF.

The CDR3 DNA reads as TGTGCCAGCTCAACCGACAGGGGAAACAATCAGCCCCAGCATTTT. This gives the protein CASSTDRGNNQPQHF. The gene calls are TRBV18 and TRBJ1-5; 8 bases align to TRBD1. CDR1 is KGHSH, CDR2 LQKENI, per germline. The CDR3 is 15 amino acids. Germline trimming cut 5 bases from V and 3 bases from J; bases unmatched to any gene: 6.

This clone occurred once. The chain couples TRBV10-2 to TRBJ2-2; TRBD2 agrees at 15 bases. Germline CDR1 is WSHSY and CDR2 is SAAADI. This CDR3 comprises 16 residues. Trimming cost V 6 bases and J 3 bases; bases outside gene matches: 2. The CDR3 bases are TGCGCCAGCAGCTGGACTAGCGGGGGGGACACCGGGGAGCTGTTTTTT. Its protein product is CASSWTSGGDTGELFF.

V usage is TRBV10-1 and J usage is TRBJ1-2; 7 bases are shared with TRBD1. The CDR3 contains 14 residues. Germline V gene data show CDR1 as WNHNN and CDR2 as SYGVQD (reference sequence). J lost 0 bases, V lost 3 bases, and 1 base had no gene match. DNA of the CDR3: TGCGCCAGCAGTGAAGGGACAGCTAACTATGGCTACACCTTC. It specifies CASSEGTANYGYTF.

V is TRBV5-4 and J is TRBJ1-2; D unresolved. Germline V gene lookup returns CDR1 SGHNT and CDR2 YYREEE (reference sequence). Trimming shortened V by 2 bases and J by 6 bases, and 11 bases separated the two germline ends. This CDR3 contains 13 residues. In nucleotides, the CDR3 is TGTGCCAGCAGCTTAACCGCCCGGGATGGCTACACCTTC. It specifies CASSLTARDGYTF.

CDR3 in DNA: TGCGCCAGCAGTGAAGGGACAGGGGGCCACCGGATCTACGAGCAGTACTTC. Amino acids: CASSEGTGGHRIYEQYF. The V and J genes are TRBV10-1 and TRBJ2-7; 12 bases are a match to TRBD1. V dropped 3 bases and J dropped 3; count of bases not matched to a gene: 9. From germline, CDR1 is WNHNN and CDR2 SYGVQD (reference sequence). CDR3 length: 17 amino acids.

The CDR3 is CATSDRSFPNYGYTF. CDR3 nucleotides: TGTGCCACCAGTGATAGAAGCTTTCCTAACTATGGCTACACCTTC. The chain uses TRBV24-1 and TRBJ1-2; D ambiguous. Trimming removed 3 bases from V and 0 bases from J, with 10 bases in between. The CDR3 contains 15 residues. The germline V gene encodes CDR1 KGHDR and CDR2 SFDVKD.

The chain is built from TRBV3-1 (or the pseudogene TRBV3-2) and TRBJ2-2, with 8 bases lining up with TRBD1. CDR3 length: 15 amino acids. V dropped 3 bases and J dropped 6; count of bases not matched to a gene: 6. Per the germline V gene, CDR1 is LGHDT and CDR2 is YNNKEL (reference sequence). The CDR3 loop reads CASSHVQGVAGELFF. The CDR3, as DNA: TGTGCCAGCAGCCACGTACAGGGGGTAGCCGGGGAGCTGTTTTTT.

Only one count was recorded for this clone. V and J are TRBV5-1 and TRBJ2-1; tentative D call: TRBD1 (6 bases). V dropped 1 base and J dropped 10 bases, with 15 bases sitting between them. The CDR3 length is 14 residues. Germline lookup yields CDR1 SGHRS and CDR2 YFSETQ. The CDR3: CASSLLQQGDEQFF. The DNA of the CDR3 is TGCGCCAGCAGCTTGCTCCAACAGGGAGACGAGCAGTTCTTC.

V gene TRBV10-3 combines with J gene TRBJ2-7; 8 nucleotides match TRBD2. CDR3 length: 15 amino acids. From germline, CDR1 is ENHRY and CDR2 SYGVKD. V was pared by 3 bases and J by 0 bases, with 4 bases of the junction left unmatched. Here the CDR3 reads CAISDSGTSSYEQYF. DNA for the CDR3: TGTGCCATCAGTGACTCCGGGACTAGCTCCTACGAGCAGTACTTC.

This clone was seen once. This chain joins TRBV3-1 (or the pseudogene TRBV3-2) and TRBJ2-7, with TRBD1 matching over 10 bases. CDR1 is LGHDT, CDR2 YNNKEL, per germline (reference sequence). V gave up 5 bases and J gave up 5 bases; unmatched junction bases: 6. The CDR3 covers 14 residues. In DNA form, the CDR3 reads TGTGCCAGCAGCAAATACGGGACAGGGGACGAGCAGTACTTC. Protein sequence: CASSKYGTGDEQYF.

V is TRBV12-3 or TRBV12-4 and J is TRBJ1-2; D might be TRBD1 (6 bases). V was pared by 8 bases and J by 4 bases, with 11 bases between. This CDR3 comprises 12 residues. The CDR3 protein is CASVQDSYGYTF. Here the CDR3 DNA reads TGTGCCAGCGTACAGGACAGCTATGGCTACACCTTC.

The chain recombines TRBV18 with TRBJ1-4; D ambiguous. This CDR3 spans 14 amino acids. V was pared by 3 bases and J by 5 bases, with 10 bases between. Germline V gene lookup returns CDR1 KGHSH and CDR2 LQKENI. The CDR3 reads CASSPRSSNEKLFF. Here the CDR3 DNA reads TGTGCCAGCTCACCGAGGAGCTCGAATGAAAAACTGTTTTTT.